This TCR beta chain emerged from a study of glioma-infiltrating T cells after dendritic cell vaccination. Time point here: after dendritic cell vaccination, including at tumor progression/relapse. The assay was immunoSEQ multiplex PCR, and TCRdb's table has in-frame clones only and misses some. Of about 58,000 clones in the sample, 70% to 90% were seen once. Germline V gene sequence: CDR1 MDHEN, CDR2 SYDVKM. J lost 6 bases, V lost 7 bases, and 8 bases had no gene match. The CDR3 runs to 13 residues. The input for sequencing was blood, taken after dendritic cell vaccination. This chain uses TRBV28 with TRBJ1-2; 7 bases line up with TRBD1. The source is a human donor with glioblastoma. CDR3: CASTGTALHGYTF. Written as DNA, the CDR3 is TGTGCCAGCACAGGGACAGCACTTCATGGCTACACCTTC.